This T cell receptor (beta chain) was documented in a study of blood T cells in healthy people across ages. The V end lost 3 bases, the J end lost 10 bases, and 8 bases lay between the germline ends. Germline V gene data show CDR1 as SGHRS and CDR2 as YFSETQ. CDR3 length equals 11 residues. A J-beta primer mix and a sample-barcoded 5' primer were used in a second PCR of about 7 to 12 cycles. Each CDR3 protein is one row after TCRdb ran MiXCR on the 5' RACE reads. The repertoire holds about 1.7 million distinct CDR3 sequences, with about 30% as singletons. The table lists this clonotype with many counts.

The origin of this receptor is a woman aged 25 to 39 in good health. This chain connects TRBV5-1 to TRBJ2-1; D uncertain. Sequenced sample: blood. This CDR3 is CASSSSTEQFF. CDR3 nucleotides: TGCGCCAGCAGCTCCTCGACAGAGCAGTTCTTC.